This T cell receptor beta chain was observed in a study of T cells in Graves' hyperthyroidism and ophthalmopathy (dated by TCRdb to about 2019). In the study overall: Peripheral blood samples were taken at the time of initial diagnosis, prior to any treatment. The paper reports TCR Vbeta CDR3 sequencing of more than 120 peripheral blood samples: under 45 ophthalmopathy, approximately 74 hyperthyroidism and around 17 progressor patients. TCR V-J signatures able to tell the groups apart were searched for in a discovery cohort of 100 patients, of whom around 43 had Graves' ophthalmopathy and about 60 had stable Graves' hyperthyroidism. Thyroid tissue and blood T-cell repertoires from roughly 6 Graves' hyperthyroidism patients were also compared in the study. The 100 or so discovery patients were randomly split 7:3 into training and test sets. After blood sampling, hyperthyroidism patients were treated with methimazole at a starting dose of 30 mg daily, and ophthalmopathy patients were treated with high-dose intravenous methylprednisolone. Prospective prediction of ophthalmopathy was tested in an independent validation cohort consisting of fewer than 20 hyperthyroidism patients and 15 or so patients who later progressed to ophthalmopathy. The investigation overall reported the following: In validation, progression to ophthalmopathy was predicted by the model with 70.59% sensitivity and about 72% specificity, a median of around 6.5 months before onset. Sample size was not statistically predetermined, and investigators were not blinded to group allocation. Ophthalmopathy was separated from stable hyperthyroidism by a 13 V-J signature model, with approximately 90% sensitivity and roughly 81% specificity obtained in cross-validation and 80%/75% obtained in testing. Blood samples also contained most of the expanded thyroid clonotypes (frequency above 0.001), which suggests that blood repertoires may reflect thyroid immune responses.

According to the germline V gene (reference sequence), CDR1 reads LGHDT and CDR2 reads YNNKEL. Spanning cysteine to phenylalanine, the CDR3 consists of 15 amino acids. The sequence is cut down to CDR3 DNA, 45 bases in frame from base 1. At the junction V is shortened by 2 bases and J by 9 bases; bases outside the gene matches: 9. Stable Graves' hyperthyroidism was defined as no progression to ophthalmopathy during 18 months of follow-up. Hyperthyroidism patients were newly diagnosed, with disease duration under 2 months, and aged 18 to 65 years. The study excluded patients with uncontrolled infections, other autoimmune diseases, pregnancy or lactation. Clinical symptoms, serum thyroxine and TRAb, thyroid ultrasound, and orbital computed tomography formed the basis for the diagnoses. PBMCs were separated from roughly 10 ml of fresh peripheral blood using Ficoll-Paque density gradient centrifugation. Total RNA was extracted using Trizol reagent, and RNA quality was assessed on an Agilent 2100 Bioanalyzer.

Ten or more counts support this clonotype. The target of this receptor is not known. Base qualities were left out, and no much larger clone turns up one base away. The TCR beta CDR3 regions were amplified from RNA transcripts. A first-round RT-PCR of the TCR CDR3 used the HTBI primer set with the Qiagen OneStep RT-PCR kit. A second multiplex PCR round built the libraries, followed by size selection and purification. The libraries were sequenced on an Illumina HiSeq2000 using paired-end 100 bp reads. The published analysis was carried out like this. Raw data were processed with SOAPnuke, discarding reads with adapters, uncalled bases, mean Phred below 15, or no exact constant-primer or identifier match. COPE v1.2.5 was used to merge high-quality paired reads, and clonotypes were defined as unique nucleotide sequences. MiTCR v1.1 was used to align clonotypes to the IMGT TRBV, TRBD and TRBJ reference segments. The analysis was restricted to V-J combinations with a frequency above 0.0001, which together covered 98% to 99.2% of the repertoires. A TCS score was defined as the ratio between F50 (clonal expansion) and ExV (chaos), using BLOSUM62-based TCRdist between CDR3 peptides within each V-J. Welch's t-statistics and random forest reduced just over 500 V-J features to fewer than 15, which were used in a naive Bayes classifier (R e1071). TCRdb itself trimmed the public reads at Q25 with fastp, ran MiXCR and retained productive beta chains. Every CDR3 protein is listed once, alongside the most common genes and DNA of its rows. The V and J calls were not made by the authors but by TCRdb's processing. For this sample the table gives about 400,000 distinct CDR3 sequences, of which about 15% were detected only once. The top ten clonotypes cover approximately 29% of the sample.

Here the chain combines TRBV3-1 and TRBJ2-4; TRBD1 agrees with 8 junctional bases. This clonotype was obtained from a woman in her 30s with Graves' hyperthyroidism. The sequencing sample was made of blood. CDR3 reads: CASSQTFGTGGIQYF. The DNA sequence is given as TGTGCCAGCAGCCAAACCTTCGGGACAGGCGGCATTCAGTACTTC.